The clone carrying this TCR beta chain appeared a few times. Regions amplified from RNA transcripts were the TCR beta CDR3 regions. When the TCR CDR3 underwent first-round RT-PCR, the HTBI primer set was used. TCRdb called the multiplex PCR reads again in MiXCR, with one record for every CDR3 protein. The sample consists of fewer than 500,000 distinct CDR3 sequences, about 13% of them appearing once. The sample is drawn from a study of T cells in Graves' hyperthyroidism and ophthalmopathy. Trimming left V 5 bases short and J 7 bases short, with 18 bases between. Germline V gene lookup returns CDR1 SGHDN and CDR2 FVKESK. This CDR3 spans 16 amino acids. These patients, aged 18 to 65, had recently diagnosed hyperthyroidism lasting under 2 months.

This sequence was found in a young man with Graves' hyperthyroidism that later progressed to Graves' ophthalmopathy. The sequencing input was blood. The rearrangement uses TRBV14 and TRBJ1-6, with D perhaps matching TRBD1 (6 bases). The CDR3: CASSRSAGDINSPLHF. The DNA for the CDR3 is TGTGCCAGCAGCAGATCCGCGGGGGACATCAATTCACCCCTCCACTTT.